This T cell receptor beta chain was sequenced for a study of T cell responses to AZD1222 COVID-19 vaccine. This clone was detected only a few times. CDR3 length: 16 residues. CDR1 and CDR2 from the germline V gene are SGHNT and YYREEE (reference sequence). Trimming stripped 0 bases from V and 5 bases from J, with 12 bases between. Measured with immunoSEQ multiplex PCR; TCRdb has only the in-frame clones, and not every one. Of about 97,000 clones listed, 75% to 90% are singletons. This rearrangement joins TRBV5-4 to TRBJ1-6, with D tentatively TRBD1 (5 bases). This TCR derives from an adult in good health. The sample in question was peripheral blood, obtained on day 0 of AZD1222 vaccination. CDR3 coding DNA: TGTGCCAGCAGCTTGGAAATAAGGGGCAATAATTCACCCCTCCACTTT. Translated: CASSLEIRGNNSPLHF.